The next 23 T cell receptor beta chains were all read from a single sample in a study of T cells after yellow fever vaccination. TCRdb processed the 5' RACE reads anew with MiXCR; each CDR3 protein has one entry. The table includes some 320,000 distinct CDR3 sequences, less than 9.5% detected once. The material sequenced was CD4+ T cells sorted from PBMCs, taken 5 days after the yellow fever booster vaccination. The source of these receptors is a man aged 18 to 30 who received the YFV17D yellow fever vaccine.

The V call is TRBV5-4, the J call TRBJ1-3; possible D gene TRBD1, 5 bases. Trimming took 4 bases from V and 7 from J, leaving 18 bases between them. The V gene's germline CDR1 is SGHNT and CDR2 YYREEE (reference sequence). The CDR3 contains 15 residues. CDR3 coding DNA: TGTGCCAGCAGCGCTAGGGACCAGGGTGGCAACACCATATATTTT. Protein: CASSARDQGGNTIYF.

This chain connects TRBV10-3 to TRBJ1-5; the D gene is possibly TRBD1 (6 bases). The CDR3 has 17 amino acids. Germline CDR1 ENHRY, CDR2 SYGVKD. V shed 2 bases and J shed 2 bases, with 16 bases lying between them. The CDR3, as DNA: TGTGCCATCAGTGAGGTTGGTGCAGGGGTGGGCAATCAGCCCCAGCATTTT. Encoded protein: CAISEVGAGVGNQPQHF.

This clonotype showed up just a few times. The chain links TRBV20-1 to TRBJ2-3; D possibly corresponds to TRBD1 (6 bases). The germline V gene has CDR1 DFQATT and CDR2 SNEGSKA (reference sequence). CDR3 length equals 16 residues. V was shortened by 6 bases and J by 6 bases, with 25 bases between the two germline ends. CDR3 DNA sequence: TGCAGTGCCACGGACAGTTTCTACCGATCGTATGATACGCAGTATTTT. Protein: CSATDSFYRSYDTQYF.

About this clonotype itself: One junction end disagrees with the germline gene, perhaps due to a read error. V and J are TRBV12-3 or TRBV12-4 and TRBJ1-1; D is unclear. The CDR3 length is 12 residues. CDR3 sequence (DNA): TGTGCCAGCAGTTTTCCAGACGCTGAGGCTTTCTTT. It encodes CASSFPDAEAFF.

This sequence joins TRBV2 and TRBJ1-6, with D possibly matching TRBD1 (6 bases). Germline values: CDR1 SNHLY, CDR2 FYNNEI. Trimming pared 8 bases from V and 10 bases from J, leaving 15 bases between. The CDR3 loop spans 13 amino acids. The CDR3 protein is CASGWQGISPLHF. As DNA, the CDR3 is TGTGCCAGCGGATGGCAGGGGATATCACCCCTCCACTTT.

The table lists this clonotype with a count of one. The chain links TRBV6-5 to TRBJ2-3, with 8 bases aligning to TRBD1. In germline, CDR1 is MNHEY, CDR2 SVGAGI. V lost 0 bases, J lost 3 bases, and 8 bases stayed unmatched. The CDR3 is 17 amino acids. The CDR3: CASSYSSRGPGTDTQYF. DNA for the CDR3: TGTGCCAGCAGTTACTCCTCCAGGGGGCCAGGGACAGATACGCAGTATTTT.

The table lists this clonotype with many counts. The chain has TRBV10-1 and TRBJ1-6, with a tentative D call TRBD1 (5 bases). Trimming took 6 bases from V and 7 from J, leaving 10 bases between them. The CDR3 length is 13 residues. CDR1 is WNHNN and CDR2 is SYGVQD in the germline V gene (reference sequence). The chain's CDR3 is CASSRDLNSPLHF. DNA for the CDR3: TGCGCCAGCAGCCGGGACTTAAATTCACCCCTCCACTTT.

The J gene is TRBJ2-4, the V gene TRBV4-2, with 10 bases that match TRBD1. This CDR3 is built from 16 residues. V lost 4 bases to trimming and J lost 5 bases; unmatched junction nucleotides: 8. Germline-derived CDR1 and CDR2 are LGHNA and YNFKEQ. The CDR3 spells CASSRRDRGYENIQYF. For the CDR3, the DNA is TGTGCCAGCAGCCGGCGGGACAGGGGATATGAAAACATTCAGTACTTC.

This clonotype appeared many times. The rearrangement joins TRBV10-3 to TRBJ2-3; D is ambiguous. Trimming stripped 2 bases from V and 2 bases from J, with 8 bases between. CDR3 size: 14 residues. Germline CDR1 and CDR2: ENHRY and SYGVKD. The CDR3 loop reads CAISERADTDTQYF. CDR3 in DNA: TGTGCCATCAGTGAGAGGGCGGACACAGATACGCAGTATTTT.

There are a few counts of this clonotype. The CDR3 region is CASSIGQGRSNSPLHF. The CDR3 region has the DNA TGTGCCAGCAGTATCGGACAGGGAAGAAGTAATTCACCCCTCCACTTT. This rearrangement joins TRBV6-1 to TRBJ1-6; 8 bases line up with TRBD1. Germline values: CDR1 MNHNS, CDR2 SASEGT. The CDR3 consists of 16 residues. V was clipped by 5 bases and J by 6 bases; unmatched bases: 9.

This clonotype was found a few times. This sequence joins TRBV19 and TRBJ1-2; perhaps TRBD1 as D (6 bases). Trimming shortened V by 5 bases and J by 7 bases, and 11 bases separated the two germline ends. Looked up from germline, CDR1 is LNHDA and CDR2 is SQIVND (reference sequence). This CDR3 is 12 amino acids long. The CDR3 sequence is CASSLQGLGYTF. In nucleotides, the CDR3 is TGTGCCAGTAGTCTACAGGGACTTGGCTACACCTTC.

This clonotype was picked up a small number of times. The chain couples TRBV28 to TRBJ2-5; no reliable D call. V was shortened by 9 bases and J by 7 bases, with 12 bases between the two germline ends. From germline, CDR1 is MDHEN and CDR2 SYDVKM. The CDR3 has 11 residues. CDR3: CASNTAGTQYF. In DNA, the CDR3 is TGTGCCAGTAACACCGCCGGGACCCAGTACTTC.

This clonotype was detected only a few times. The V call is TRBV5-1, the J call TRBJ2-2, with 9 bases identical to TRBD1. CDR1 and CDR2 (germline): SGHRS, YFSETQ. The ends lost 1 base at V and 5 bases at J; junction bases unmatched: 12. This CDR3 region has 18 residues. This CDR3 reads CASSLPGGTGTFTGELFF. The CDR3 DNA reads TGCGCCAGCAGCTTGCCGGGCGGGACAGGGACGTTTACCGGGGAGCTGTTTTTT.

The chain joins TRBV12-3 or TRBV12-4 to TRBJ1-2; D gene unclear. CDR3 length: 13 amino acids. Trimming cost V 3 bases and J 12 bases, with 17 bases left between them. CDR3 protein: CASSLGSDQIHTF. CDR3 DNA sequence: TGTGCCAGCAGTTTGGGATCAGACCAGATCCACACCTTC.

This clonotype has just a few counts. The chain carries TRBV20-1 and TRBJ1-1; D remains unclear. V lost 7 bases, J lost 0 bases, and 6 bases lay in between. The V gene's germline CDR1 is DFQATT and CDR2 SNEGSKA (reference sequence). This CDR3 region has 11 residues. The CDR3 DNA sequence: TGCAGTGGGCTTTTGAACACTGAAGCTTTCTTT. Translated: CSGLLNTEAFF.

This clonotype was counted a few times. The chain has TRBV9 and TRBJ2-1; D might be TRBD2 (6 bases). This CDR3 is built from 13 residues. Deletions cut 0 bases from V and 12 bases from J, with 13 bases between. Germline values: CDR1 SGDLS, CDR2 YYNGEE. The CDR3 spells CASSVEDRTTQFF. The CDR3, as DNA: TGTGCCAGCAGCGTAGAGGACCGGACTACGCAGTTCTTC. The complete variable domain, with remaining parts taken from reference TRBV9 and TRBJ2-1, reads DSGVTQTPKHLITATGQRVTLRCSPRSGDLSVYWYQQSLDQGLQFLIQYYNGEERAKGNILERFSAQQFPDLHSELNLSSLELGDSALYFCASSVEDRTTQFFGPGTRLTVL.

The rearrangement uses TRBV7-2 and TRBJ2-3; 8 bases align to TRBD2. From germline, CDR1 is SGHTA and CDR2 FQGNSA. The CDR3 runs 14 residues. V shed 2 bases and J 8 bases; nucleotides not matched to a gene: 6. In nucleotides, the CDR3 is TGTGCCAGCAGCTTAAACGGGGGGGCCGGTACGCAGTATTTT. Protein sequence: CASSLNGGAGTQYF.

This clonotype came up a few times. This sequence joins TRBV4-3 and TRBJ2-2, with D maybe TRBD2 (6 bases). CDR3 length equals 14 residues. Trimming pared 0 bases from V and 5 bases from J, leaving 7 bases between. The germline V gene encodes CDR1 LGHNA and CDR2 YSLEER. CDR3 in amino acids: CASSQEGRTGELFF. CDR3 nucleotides: TGCGCCAGCAGCCAAGAAGGGAGGACCGGGGAGCTGTTTTTT.

This clonotype came up a few times. The V call is TRBV7-2, the J call TRBJ2-3, with 8 bases identical to TRBD1. The CDR3 is 13 residues long. Trimming removed 5 bases from V and 5 bases from J; junction bases left unmatched: 3. CDR1 SGHTA and CDR2 FQGNSA come from the germline V gene. The CDR3: CASSDRGIDTQYF. In DNA form, the CDR3 reads TGTGCCAGCAGCGACAGGGGAATAGATACGCAGTATTTT.

The J gene is TRBJ1-5, the V gene TRBV19; D not certain. The CDR3 runs to 12 residues. CDR1 and CDR2 from the germline V gene are LNHDA and SQIVND (reference sequence). Trimming cost V 4 bases and J 2 bases, with 3 bases left between them. The CDR3 loop reads CASSKGNQPQHF. CDR3 in DNA: TGTGCCAGTAGTAAAGGCAATCAGCCCCAGCATTTT.

This clonotype has more than one count but fewer than ten. V and J are TRBV7-3 and TRBJ2-3; D possibly matches TRBD1 or TRBD2 (5 bases each). This CDR3 is 15 amino acids long. Germline CDR1 and CDR2: SGHTA and FQGTGA. V was clipped by 8 bases and J by 2 bases, with 17 bases between them. This CDR3 reads CASGDGTSITDTQYF. The CDR3 DNA reads TGTGCCAGCGGGGACGGCACTTCGATCACAGATACGCAGTATTTT.

This clonotype was counted only a few times. V is TRBV27 and J is TRBJ2-7; TRBD2 is a possible D gene (5 bases). The CDR3 consists of 13 residues. CDR1 is MNHEY, CDR2 SMNVEV, per germline (reference sequence). V lost 8 bases to trimming and J lost 0 bases, with 11 bases between them. Written as DNA, the CDR3 is TGTGCCAGCCGTCCGGGGTCCTCCTACGAGCAGTACTTC. This codes for CASRPGSSYEQYF.

In this sample, this clonotype turned up a few times. This chain connects TRBV19 to TRBJ2-5, with 13 bases fitting TRBD2. CDR1 is LNHDA and CDR2 is SQIVND in the germline V gene (reference sequence). V gave up 3 bases and J gave up 1 base; unmatched junction bases: 2. The CDR3 is made up of 16 amino acids. CDR3 protein: CASSIGTSGTQETQYF. The CDR3 DNA is TGTGCCAGTAGTATCGGGACTAGCGGGACCCAAGAGACCCAGTACTTC.